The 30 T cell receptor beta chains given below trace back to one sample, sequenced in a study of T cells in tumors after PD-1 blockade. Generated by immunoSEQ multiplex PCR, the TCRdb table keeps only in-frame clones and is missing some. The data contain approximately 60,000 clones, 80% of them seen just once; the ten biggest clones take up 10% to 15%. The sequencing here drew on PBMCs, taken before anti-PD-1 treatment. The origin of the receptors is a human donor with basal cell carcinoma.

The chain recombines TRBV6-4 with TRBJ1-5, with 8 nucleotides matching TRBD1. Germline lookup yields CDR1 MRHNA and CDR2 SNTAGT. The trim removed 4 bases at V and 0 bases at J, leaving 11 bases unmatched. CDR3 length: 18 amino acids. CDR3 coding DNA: TGTGCCAGCAGTGTTAAACAGGGGGAAGGGGGTAGCAATCAGCCCCAGCATTTT. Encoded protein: CASSVKQGEGGSNQPQHF.

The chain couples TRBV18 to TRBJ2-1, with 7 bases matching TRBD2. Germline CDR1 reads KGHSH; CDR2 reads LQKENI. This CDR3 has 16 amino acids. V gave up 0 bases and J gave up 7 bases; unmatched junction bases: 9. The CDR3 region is CASSPPGRGTQNEQFF. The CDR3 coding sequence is TGTGCCAGCTCACCACCCGGGCGGGGGACCCAAAATGAGCAGTTCTTC.

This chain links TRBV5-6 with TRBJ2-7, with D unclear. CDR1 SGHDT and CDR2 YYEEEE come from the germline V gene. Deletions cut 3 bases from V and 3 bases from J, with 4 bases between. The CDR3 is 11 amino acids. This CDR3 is CASSWDYEQYF. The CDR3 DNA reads TGTGCCAGCAGCTGGGACTACGAGCAGTACTTC.

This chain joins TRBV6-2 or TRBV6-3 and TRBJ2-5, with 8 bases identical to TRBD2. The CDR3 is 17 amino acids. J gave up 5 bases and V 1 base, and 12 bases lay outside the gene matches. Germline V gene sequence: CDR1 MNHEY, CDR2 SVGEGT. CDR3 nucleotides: TGTGCCAGCAGTTACTTCGCCACCGCGGGGGGCTCGGAGACCCAGTACTTC. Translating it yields CASSYFATAGGSETQYF.

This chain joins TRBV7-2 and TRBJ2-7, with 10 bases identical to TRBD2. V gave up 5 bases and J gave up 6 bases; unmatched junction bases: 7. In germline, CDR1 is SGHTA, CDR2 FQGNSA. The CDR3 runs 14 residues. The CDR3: CASSPTGTSVEQYF. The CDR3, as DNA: TGTGCCAGCAGCCCGACCGGGACTAGCGTCGAGCAGTACTTC.

In nucleotides, the CDR3 is TGTGCCAGCAGTTACTCAGGCCAAATCGGCGAGACCCAGTACTTC. Translated, it gives CASSYSGQIGETQYF. The rearrangement uses TRBV6-5 and TRBJ2-5; D not certain. Germline CDR1 and CDR2: MNHEY and SVGAGI. Trimming took off 0 bases at V and 5 bases at J, with 13 bases between the two ends. The CDR3 consists of 15 residues.

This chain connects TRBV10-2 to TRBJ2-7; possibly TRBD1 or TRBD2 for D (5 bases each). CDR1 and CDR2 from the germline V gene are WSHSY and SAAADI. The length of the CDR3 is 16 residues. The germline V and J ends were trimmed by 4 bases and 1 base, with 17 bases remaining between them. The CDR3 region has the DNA TGCGCCAGCAGTGGGGGACCAAAGGGAACATCCTACGAGCAGTACTTC. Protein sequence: CASSGGPKGTSYEQYF.

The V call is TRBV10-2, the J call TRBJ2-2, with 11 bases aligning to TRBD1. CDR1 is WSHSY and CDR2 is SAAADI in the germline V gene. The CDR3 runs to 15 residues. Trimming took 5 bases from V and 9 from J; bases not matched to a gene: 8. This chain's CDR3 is CASSNPGQGVRELFF. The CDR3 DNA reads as TGCGCCAGCAGTAACCCGGGACAGGGGGTCCGGGAGCTGTTTTTT.

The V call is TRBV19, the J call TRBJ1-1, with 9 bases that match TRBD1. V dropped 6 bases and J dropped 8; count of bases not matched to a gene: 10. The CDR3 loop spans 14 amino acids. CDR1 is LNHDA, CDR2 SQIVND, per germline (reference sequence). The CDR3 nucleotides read TGTGCCAGTAGGACAACAGGGGGCAAGAGGGAAGCTTTCTTT. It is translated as CASRTTGGKREAFF.

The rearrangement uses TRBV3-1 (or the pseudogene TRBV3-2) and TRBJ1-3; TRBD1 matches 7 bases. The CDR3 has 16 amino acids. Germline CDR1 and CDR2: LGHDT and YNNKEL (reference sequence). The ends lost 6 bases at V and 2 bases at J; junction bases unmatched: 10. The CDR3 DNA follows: TGTGCCAGCAGACGAGACGGACAGGTAACTGGAAACACCATATATTTT. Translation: CASRRDGQVTGNTIYF.

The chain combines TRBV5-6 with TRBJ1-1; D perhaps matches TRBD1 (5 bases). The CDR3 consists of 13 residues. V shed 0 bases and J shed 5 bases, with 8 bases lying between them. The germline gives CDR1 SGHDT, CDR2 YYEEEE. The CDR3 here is CASSLEGVTEAFF. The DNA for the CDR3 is TGTGCCAGCAGCTTGGAAGGGGTTACTGAAGCTTTCTTT.

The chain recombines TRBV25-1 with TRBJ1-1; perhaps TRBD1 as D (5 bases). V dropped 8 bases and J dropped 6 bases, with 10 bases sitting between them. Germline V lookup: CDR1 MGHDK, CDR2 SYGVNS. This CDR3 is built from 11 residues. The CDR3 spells CASLQGPEAFF. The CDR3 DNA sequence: TGTGCCAGCTTGCAGGGTCCTGAAGCTTTCTTT.

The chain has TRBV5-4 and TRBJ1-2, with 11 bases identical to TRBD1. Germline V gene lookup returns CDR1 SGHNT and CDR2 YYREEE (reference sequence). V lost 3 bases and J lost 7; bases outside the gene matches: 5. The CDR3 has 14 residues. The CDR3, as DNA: TGTGCCAGCAGCTCGGGACAGGGGGTTGGTGGCTACACCTTC. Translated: CASSSGQGVGGYTF.

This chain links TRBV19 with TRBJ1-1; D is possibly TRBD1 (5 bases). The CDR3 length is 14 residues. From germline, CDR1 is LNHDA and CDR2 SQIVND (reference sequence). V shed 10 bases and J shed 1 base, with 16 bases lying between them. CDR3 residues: CATRKGWQNTEAFF. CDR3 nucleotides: TGTGCCACCAGGAAGGGGTGGCAGAACACTGAAGCTTTCTTT.

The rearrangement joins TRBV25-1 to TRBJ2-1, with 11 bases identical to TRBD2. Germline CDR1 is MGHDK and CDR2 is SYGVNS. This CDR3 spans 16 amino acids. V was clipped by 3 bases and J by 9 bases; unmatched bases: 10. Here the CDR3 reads CASSDRLAGNPSEQFF. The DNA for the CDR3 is TGTGCCAGCAGTGACCGACTAGCGGGGAATCCCAGTGAGCAGTTCTTC.

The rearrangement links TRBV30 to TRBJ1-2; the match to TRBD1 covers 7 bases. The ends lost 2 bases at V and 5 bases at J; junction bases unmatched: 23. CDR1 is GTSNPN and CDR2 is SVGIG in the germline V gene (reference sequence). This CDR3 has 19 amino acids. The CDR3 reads CAWSYRTPPGQATTYGYTF. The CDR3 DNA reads TGTGCCTGGAGTTACAGAACCCCCCCCGGACAGGCCACTACTTATGGCTACACCTTC.

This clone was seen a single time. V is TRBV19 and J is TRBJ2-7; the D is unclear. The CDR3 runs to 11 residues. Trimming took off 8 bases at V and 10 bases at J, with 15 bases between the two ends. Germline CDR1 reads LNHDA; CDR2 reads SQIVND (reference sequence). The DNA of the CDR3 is TGTGCCAGTTCTGATCGAGACGTTCAGTACTTC. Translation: CASSDRDVQYF. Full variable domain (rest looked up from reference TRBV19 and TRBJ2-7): DGGITQSPKYLFRKEGQNVTLSCEQNLNHDAMYWYRQDPGQGLRLIYYSQIVNDFQKGDIAEGYSVSREKKESFPLTVTSAQKNPTAFYLCASSDRDVQYFGPGTRLTVT.

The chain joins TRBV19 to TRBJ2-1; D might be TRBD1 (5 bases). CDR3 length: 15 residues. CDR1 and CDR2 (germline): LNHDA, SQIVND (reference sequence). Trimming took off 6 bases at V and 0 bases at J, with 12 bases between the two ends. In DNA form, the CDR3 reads TGTGCCAGTAGACAGGACACGAACTCCTACAATGAGCAGTTCTTC. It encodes CASRQDTNSYNEQFF.

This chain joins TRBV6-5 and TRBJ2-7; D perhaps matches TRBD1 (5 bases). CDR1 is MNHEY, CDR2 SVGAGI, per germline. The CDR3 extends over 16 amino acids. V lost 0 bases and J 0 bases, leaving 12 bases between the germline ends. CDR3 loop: CASSYSRGGSSYEQYF. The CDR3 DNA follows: TGTGCCAGCAGTTACTCTAGGGGCGGAAGCTCCTACGAGCAGTACTTC.

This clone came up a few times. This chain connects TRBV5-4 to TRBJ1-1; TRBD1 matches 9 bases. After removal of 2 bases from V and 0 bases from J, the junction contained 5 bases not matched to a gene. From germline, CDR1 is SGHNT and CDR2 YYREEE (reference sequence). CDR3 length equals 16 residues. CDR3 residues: CASSFRDRVVNTEAFF. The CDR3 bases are TGTGCCAGCAGCTTCCGGGACAGGGTAGTGAACACTGAAGCTTTCTTT. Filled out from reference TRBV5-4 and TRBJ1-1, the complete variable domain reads ETGVTQSPTHLIKTRGQQVTLRCSSQSGHNTVSWYQQALGQGPQFIFQYYREEENGRGNFPPRFSGLQFPNYSSELNVNALELDDSALYLCASSFRDRVVNTEAFFGQGTRLTVV.

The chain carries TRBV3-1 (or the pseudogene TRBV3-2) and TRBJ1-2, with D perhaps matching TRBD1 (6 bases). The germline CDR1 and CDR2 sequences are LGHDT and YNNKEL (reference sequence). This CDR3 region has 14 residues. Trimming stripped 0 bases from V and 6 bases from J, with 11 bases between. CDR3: CASSQDWGADGYTF. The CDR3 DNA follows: TGTGCCAGCAGCCAAGATTGGGGGGCAGATGGCTACACCTTC.

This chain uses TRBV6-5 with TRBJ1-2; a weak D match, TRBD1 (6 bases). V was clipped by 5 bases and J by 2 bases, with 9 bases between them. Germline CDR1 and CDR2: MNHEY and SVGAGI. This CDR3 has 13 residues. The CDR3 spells CASSNTGNYGYTF. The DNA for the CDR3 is TGTGCCAGCAGTAACACAGGGAACTATGGCTACACCTTC.

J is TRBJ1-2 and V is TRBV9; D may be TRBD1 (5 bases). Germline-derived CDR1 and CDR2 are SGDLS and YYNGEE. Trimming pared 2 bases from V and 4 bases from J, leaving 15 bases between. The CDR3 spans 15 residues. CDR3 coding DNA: TGTGCCAGCAGCGTGGTCTCAGGCGGGGGCTATGGCTACACCTTC. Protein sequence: CASSVVSGGGYGYTF.

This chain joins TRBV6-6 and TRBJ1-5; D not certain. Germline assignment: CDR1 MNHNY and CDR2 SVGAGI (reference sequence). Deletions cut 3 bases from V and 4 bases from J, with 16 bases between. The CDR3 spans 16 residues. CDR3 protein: CASSYTDWNGNQPQHF. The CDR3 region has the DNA TGTGCCAGCAGTTATACCGATTGGAACGGGAATCAGCCCCAGCATTTT.

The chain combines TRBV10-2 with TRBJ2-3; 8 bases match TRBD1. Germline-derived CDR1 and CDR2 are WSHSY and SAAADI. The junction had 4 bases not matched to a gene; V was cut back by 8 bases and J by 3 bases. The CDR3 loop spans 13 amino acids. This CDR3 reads CASRQGLTDTQYF. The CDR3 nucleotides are TGCGCCAGCCGACAGGGGTTAACAGATACGCAGTATTTT.

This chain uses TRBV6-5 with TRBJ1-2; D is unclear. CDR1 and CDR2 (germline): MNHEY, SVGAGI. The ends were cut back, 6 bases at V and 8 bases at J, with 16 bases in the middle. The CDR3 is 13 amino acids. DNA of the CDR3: TGTGCCAGCAGCTCCGGGAAGGGTGGAGGCTACACCTTC. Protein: CASSSGKGGGYTF.

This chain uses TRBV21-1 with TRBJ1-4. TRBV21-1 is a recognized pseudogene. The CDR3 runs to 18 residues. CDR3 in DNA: TGTGCCAGCAGCAAAGGAGACGGGGGAGGGGGAATTAATGAAAAACTGTTTTTT. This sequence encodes CASSKGDGGGGINEKLFF.

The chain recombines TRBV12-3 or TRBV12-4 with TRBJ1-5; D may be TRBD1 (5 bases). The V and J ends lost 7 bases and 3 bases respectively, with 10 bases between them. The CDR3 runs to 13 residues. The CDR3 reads CASTRDSNQPQHF. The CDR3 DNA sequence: TGTGCCAGCACCAGGGACTCCAATCAGCCCCAGCATTTT.

CDR3 nucleotides: TGCGCCAGCAGTGGGCCCAAGCTTCCTCTCACTGAAGCTTTCTTT. Translating gives CASSGPKLPLTEAFF. The chain links TRBV10-2 to TRBJ1-1; D gene unclear. In germline, CDR1 is WSHSY, CDR2 SAAADI. The CDR3 extends over 15 amino acids. Trimming removed 4 bases from V and 4 bases from J, with 16 bases in between.

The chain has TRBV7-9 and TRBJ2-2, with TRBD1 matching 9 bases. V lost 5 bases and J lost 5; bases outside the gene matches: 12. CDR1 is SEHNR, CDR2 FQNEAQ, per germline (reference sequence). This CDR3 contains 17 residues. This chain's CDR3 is CASSHTGQGRETGELFF. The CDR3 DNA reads TGTGCCAGCAGCCACACCGGACAGGGGCGGGAGACCGGGGAGCTGTTTTTT.